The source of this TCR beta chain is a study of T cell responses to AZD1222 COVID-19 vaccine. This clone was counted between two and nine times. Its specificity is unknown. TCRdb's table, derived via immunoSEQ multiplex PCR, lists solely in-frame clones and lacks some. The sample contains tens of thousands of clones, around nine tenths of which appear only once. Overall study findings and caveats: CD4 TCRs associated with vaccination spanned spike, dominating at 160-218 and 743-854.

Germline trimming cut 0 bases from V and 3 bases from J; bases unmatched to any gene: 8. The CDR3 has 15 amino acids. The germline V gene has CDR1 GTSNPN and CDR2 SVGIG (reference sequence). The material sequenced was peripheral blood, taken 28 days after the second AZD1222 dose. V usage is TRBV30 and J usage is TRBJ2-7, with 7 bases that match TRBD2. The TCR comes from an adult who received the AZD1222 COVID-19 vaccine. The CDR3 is CAWSVGSGAYYEQYF. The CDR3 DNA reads TGTGCCTGGAGTGTGGGGAGCGGGGCTTACTACGAGCAGTACTTC.